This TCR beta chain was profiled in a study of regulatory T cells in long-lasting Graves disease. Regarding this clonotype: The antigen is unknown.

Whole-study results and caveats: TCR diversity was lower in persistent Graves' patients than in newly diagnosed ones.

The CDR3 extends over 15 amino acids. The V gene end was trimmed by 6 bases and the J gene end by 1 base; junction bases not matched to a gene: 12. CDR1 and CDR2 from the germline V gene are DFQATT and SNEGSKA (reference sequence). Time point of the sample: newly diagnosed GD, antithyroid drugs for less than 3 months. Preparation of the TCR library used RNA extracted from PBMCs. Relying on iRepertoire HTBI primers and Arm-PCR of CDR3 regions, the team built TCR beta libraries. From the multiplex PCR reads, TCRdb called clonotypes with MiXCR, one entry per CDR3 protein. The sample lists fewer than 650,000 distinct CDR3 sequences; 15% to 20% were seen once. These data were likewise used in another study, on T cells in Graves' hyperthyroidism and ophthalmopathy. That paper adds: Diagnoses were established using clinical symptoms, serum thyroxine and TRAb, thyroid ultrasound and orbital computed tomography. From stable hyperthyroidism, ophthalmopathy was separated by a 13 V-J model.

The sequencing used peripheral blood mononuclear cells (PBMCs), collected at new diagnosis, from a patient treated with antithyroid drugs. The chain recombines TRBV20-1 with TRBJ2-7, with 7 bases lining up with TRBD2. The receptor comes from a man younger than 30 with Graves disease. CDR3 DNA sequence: TGCAGTGCATGGGCCCCTAGCGGAGCTTCCTACGAGCAGTACTTC. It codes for CSAWAPSGASYEQYF.